This T cell receptor (beta chain) comes out of a study of blood T cell repertoires in COVID-19. Clones were read by immunoSEQ multiplex PCR, and TCRdb kept only the in-frame ones, dropping some. The sample lists around 390,000 clones, approximately 87% occurring once. Participant-reported clinical history was the basis for cohort assignment. This receptor was identified in a woman aged 45-65 years who had recovered from COVID-19. The sample comprised PBMCs or T cells enriched from blood (not recorded which).

The CDR3 loop reads CASKKNRGGSYEQYF. The CDR3 DNA follows: TGTGCCAGCAAAAAGAACAGGGGTGGTTCCTACGAGCAGTACTTC. J is TRBJ2-7 and V is TRBV28; TRBD1 matches at 7 bases. The CDR3 totals 15 residues. CDR1 MDHEN and CDR2 SYDVKM come from the germline V gene. Trimming took 7 bases from V and 1 from J; bases not matched to a gene: 10.